The entry below describes one T cell receptor (beta chain). Its antigen is unidentified. The sample is drawn from a study of cytomegalovirus exposure and HLA in healthy donors. On the study more broadly: Among the roughly 430 genotyped donors, 65% to 85% were placed in the Caucasian-associated ancestry cluster. Study outcomes and limitations: Several top significant clusters appeared, in a later analysis, to be linked to common viral pathogens. In most subjects, TCR beta sequences reportedly gave accurate predictions of HLA-A and HLA-B alleles. The study dropped some indistinguishable V segments, TRBV6-2 and TRBV6-3 among them.

CDR3 length: 15 amino acids. Germline V lookup: CDR1 SGHRS, CDR2 YFSETQ. The V gene end was trimmed by 0 bases and the J gene end by 5 bases; junction bases not matched to a gene: 5. 13 Jbeta primers and 60 Vbeta primers were used for the PCR. Clones were sequenced by immunoSEQ multiplex PCR, and TCRdb holds only the in-frame ones, with some missing. The sample lists some 180,000 clones, 75% to 85% occurring once. The V gene is TRBV5-1, the J gene TRBJ2-5; TRBD1 aligns across 9 bases. Input material: PBMCs. This clonotype originated in a woman in her sixties in good health and CMV-seropositive. The CDR3 loop reads CASSLGGQGTETQYF. CDR3 sequence (DNA): TGCGCCAGCAGCTTGGGGGGACAGGGAACGGAGACCCAGTACTTC.